A single sample is the source of the 5 T cell receptor beta chains below, sequenced in a study of T cells after yellow fever vaccination. TCRdb ran MiXCR on the 5' RACE reads and lists one entry per CDR3 protein. The data hold about 320,000 distinct CDR3 sequences, with around 4.4% observed a single time. Sequences were derived from PBMCs, sampled 15 days after the yellow fever booster vaccination. Source of these receptors: a man between 18 and 29 years old who received the YFV17D yellow fever vaccine.

This clonotype was detected only a few times. The chain carries TRBV27 and TRBJ1-4; D is perhaps TRBD1 (5 bases). This CDR3 has 13 residues. The V end lost 3 bases, the J end lost 8 bases, and 10 bases lay between the germline ends. CDR1 is MNHEY and CDR2 is SMNVEV in the germline V gene (reference sequence). CDR3 DNA sequence: TGTGCCAGCAGTTTGGGGCGAGAGGAAAAACTGTTTTTT. Translating gives CASSLGREEKLFF.

This clonotype appeared a few times. The genes are TRBV18 and TRBJ2-7; D is undetermined. V was clipped by 3 bases and J by 2 bases, with 14 bases between them. In germline, CDR1 is KGHSH, CDR2 LQKENI. CDR3 length: 15 residues. CDR3 residues: CASSPSQLGTYEQYF. CDR3 in DNA: TGTGCCAGCTCACCGAGCCAGCTGGGCACCTACGAGCAGTACTTC.

This clonotype was seen ten or more times. This rearrangement joins TRBV29-1 to TRBJ1-3, with a possible D match to TRBD1 (5 bases). CDR1 and CDR2 from the germline V gene are SQVTM and ANQGSEA. There are 13 residues in the CDR3. V shed 7 bases and J shed 4 bases, with 14 bases lying between them. The CDR3 spells CSALTGDGNTIYF. CDR3 DNA sequence: TGCAGCGCCTTAACGGGGGACGGAAACACCATATATTTT.

This clonotype has ten or more counts. The chain is built from TRBV7-9 and TRBJ1-5; a possible D gene is TRBD1 (5 bases). Deletions cut 1 base from V and 3 bases from J, with 13 bases between. This CDR3 region has 16 residues. CDR1 and CDR2 from the germline V gene are SEHNR and FQNEAQ (reference sequence). The CDR3 DNA sequence: TGTGCCAGCAGCTTAGGGACGGGGACCACCAATCAGCCCCAGCATTTT. Protein: CASSLGTGTTNQPQHF.

This clonotype was observed a few times. At one boundary the junction diverges from the germline segment, which might be a read error. The chain carries TRBV6-5 and TRBJ1-2; D is unresolved. Germline CDR1 is MNHEY and CDR2 is SVGAGI. This CDR3 has 12 residues. The CDR3 region has the DNA TGTGCCAGCAGTACCCCCGGTCGCTCTCGGCACTTC. It yields the protein CASSTPGRSRHF.